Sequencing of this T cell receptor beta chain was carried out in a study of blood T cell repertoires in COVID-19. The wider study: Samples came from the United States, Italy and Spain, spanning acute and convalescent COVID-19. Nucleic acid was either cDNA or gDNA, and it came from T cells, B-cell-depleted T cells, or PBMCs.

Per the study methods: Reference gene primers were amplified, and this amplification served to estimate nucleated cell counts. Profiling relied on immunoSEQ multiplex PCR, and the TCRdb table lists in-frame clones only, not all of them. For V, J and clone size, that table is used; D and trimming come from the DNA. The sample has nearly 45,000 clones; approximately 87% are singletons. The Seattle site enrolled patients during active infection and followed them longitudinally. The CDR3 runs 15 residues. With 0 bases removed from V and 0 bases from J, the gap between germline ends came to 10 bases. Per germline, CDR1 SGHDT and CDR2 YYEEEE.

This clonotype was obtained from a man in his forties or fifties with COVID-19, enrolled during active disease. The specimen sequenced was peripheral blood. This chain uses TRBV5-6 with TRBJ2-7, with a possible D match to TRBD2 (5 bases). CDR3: CASSLGTRSSYEQYF. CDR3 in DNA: TGTGCCAGCAGCTTGGGAACTAGGAGCTCCTACGAGCAGTACTTC.